This T cell receptor beta chain was identified during a study of T cell responses to AZD1222 COVID-19 vaccine (dated by TCRdb to the early 2020s). For context, the study as a whole: AZD1222 recipients whose second dose came at about 4 weeks and those whose second dose came at about 12 weeks were combined into one group, since spike-specific TCR depth and breadth did not differ between the two schedules. A total of 233 trial participants underwent TCR sequencing, of whom about 200 had received two doses of AZD1222 and about 25 had received two doses of the MenACWY control vaccine. Trial participants were enrolled by age into subgroups of 18-55, 56-69 and 70-plus years, and around 150, 28 and 57 TCR-sequenced participants, respectively, were included in these subgroups.

Results the study describes overall, beyond this receptor: Because no day 14 peak-response samples were available, the repertoires could be characterized only after the peak T cell response. Vaccine-associated CD4 TCRs spanned the whole spike protein, with dominant responses in regions 160-218 and 743-854. Conclusions about previously exposed vaccinees are limited because only six or seven AZD1222 recipients were SARS-CoV-2 seropositive at baseline. Reportedly, almost half of the unique spike-specific TCRs recognized epitopes lying outside the regions that are mutated in the B.1.351 and B.1.1.7 variants. After two AZD1222 doses, both the breadth and the depth of spike-specific TCRs were significantly higher than at day 0 and than in MenACWY recipients. Participants were mostly white British, with more females than males. The authors suggested clonal diversity may have been underestimated. The 56-69-year group was small, and its depth increase did not reach significance, likely because of low power.

In the paper's terms, the time point label means: baseline before first vaccination. The vaccinee samples were drawn from two UK trials, COV001 and COV002, one of which was a single-blind randomized controlled phase 2/3 trial testing AZD1222 (ChAdOx1 nCoV-19) in healthy adults. Trial participant PBMC samples were collected at day 0 and day 28 after the second dose for TCRbeta chain sequencing. The CDR3 regions of human TCRbeta chains were analyzed by immunosequencing. In the source study's methods: Repertoire TCRs were matched against a reference library of SARS-CoV-2-specific TCRs generated with the MIRA antigen-specificity platform. Breadth was defined as the fraction of unique TCRs that were SARS-CoV-2-associated, and depth was defined as the fraction of total T cells that were SARS-CoV-2-associated. Using the MIRA data, every spike-specific TCR was mapped to the spike region that the TCR reacted to and assigned to either a CD4 or a CD8 class. Log10-transformed breadth and depth values were compared by one-way ANOVA with Sidak's multiple comparisons tests. Drawn from immuneACCESS, this table holds only the in-frame rearrangements with V and J called that TCRdb kept. Clones are partly lost; checked studies trace under half to an unresolved V gene and leave the rest unexplained. The V and J calls and clone size come from that table; D and trimming were worked out from the DNA. In this sample the table shows about 130,000 clones, approximately 85% of which occur a single time. Of the sample, 7.6% is held by the ten largest clones.

CDR1 and CDR2 were assigned from the germline V gene (reference sequence) as SEHNR and FQNEAQ. The CDR3 has 16 amino acids, counting the end cysteine and phenylalanine. The entry retains the CDR3 DNA only, 48 bases that are in frame from base 1. The germline V and J ends show losses of 5 bases and 7 bases respectively, and no gene match explains 11 bases of the junction. About this clone: Its antigen is still unknown. No base quality values were provided; no much bigger clone lies one nucleotide off.

The clonotype originates from an adult in good health. Rearrangement joined TRBV7-9 to TRBJ1-4; 9 central nucleotides agree with TRBD1. The input for sequencing was peripheral blood, taken on day 0 of AZD1222 vaccination. The DNA sequence is given as TGTGCCAGCAGCCTACCCCGGGGACAGGGATTTGAAAAACTGTTTTTT. Translated, it gives CASSLPRGQGFEKLFF.